Listed below are T cell receptor beta chains from one sample, sequenced in a study of blood T cell repertoires in COVID-19. Some clones are missing from TCRdb's copy, which holds only in-frame ones; the method was immunoSEQ multiplex PCR. The sample includes roughly 220,000 clones, 65% to 85% of them seen just once. The sample comprised peripheral blood. All receptors come from a woman in her 30s who had recovered from COVID-19. Each CDR3 is given without its conserved first and last residue. Not all rows give a size; the values are once, few, many and, for expanded clones, a class.

CDR3 length	V gene	clone size	J gene	CDR3 protein
11	TRBV19	NA	TRBJ1-1	ASSTEGSTEAF
13	TRBV30	NA	TRBJ2-1	AWSPLSGTLNEQF
17	TRBV29-1	NA	TRBJ2-3	SVELVLAGDKPNTDTQY
15	TRBV5-6	NA	TRBJ2-3	ASSSSLERGNTDTQY
12	TRBV19	NA	TRBJ2-7	ASSTAGGPYEQY
12	TRBV29-1	NA	TRBJ2-7	SVYVTGGTYEQY
14	TRBV5-1	NA	TRBJ1-4	ASSFLDGTGVEKLF
13	TRBV5-5	NA	TRBJ1-1	ASSQLDTGGTEAF
13	TRBV6-5	NA	TRBJ1-4	ASRRTGGRYEKLF
11	TRBV15	once	TRBJ2-3	ATIGVAGDTQY
12	TRBV7-3	NA	TRBJ2-1	ASSPGQARNEQF
11	TRBV2	NA	TRBJ2-2	ASSLGQTGELF
14	TRBV4-2	NA	TRBJ1-1	ASSPTGGEPNTEAF
13	TRBV28	once	TRBJ2-3	ASISSREGRDTQY
14	TRBV7-9	few	TRBJ1-3	ASSLDHQGPGNTIY
14	TRBV20-1	NA	TRBJ2-2	SASFGLARNTGELF
10	TRBV19	NA	TRBJ2-7	ASGQDAYEQY
16	TRBV28	NA	TRBJ1-6	ASSLRGLQLRYNSPLH
12	TRBV11-1	NA	TRBJ2-5	ASSSTGGRETQY
14	TRBV10-3	few	TRBJ2-5	AISEWGGLRQETQY
13	TRBV9	once	TRBJ2-7	ASSVDLAGAHEQY
13	TRBV29-1	NA	TRBJ1-2	SVIAWDRVAYGYT
11	TRBV29-1	NA	TRBJ1-6	SVKDSHNSPLH